This T cell receptor (beta chain) was profiled in a study of blood T cell repertoires in COVID-19. Study context: Material from acute and convalescent COVID-19 was sourced from the United States, Italy and Spain. Sources were T cells, B-cell-depleted T cells, or PBMCs; the material itself was cDNA or gDNA.

Sequencing was performed with immunoSEQ multiplex PCR; in TCRdb, only in-frame clones are kept and a portion is missing. The sample lists 150,000 to 250,000 clones, around 81% occurring once. The germline V gene encodes CDR1 MGHRA and CDR2 YSYEKL. Deletions cut 3 bases from V and 6 bases from J, with 11 bases between. This CDR3 has 14 residues. Donors were grouped by their self-reported clinical history. Two negative PCRs, clearance, or symptom resolution were required of recovered Cohort 3 donors. V is TRBV4-1 and J is TRBJ1-4; D is uncertain. Sequencing was carried out using PBMCs or T cells enriched from blood (not recorded which). The clonotype comes from a man aged 35 to 55 who had recovered from COVID-19. CDR3 sequence reads: CASSQGPTDEKLFF. In DNA form, the CDR3 reads TGCGCCAGCAGCCAGGGCCCGACCGATGAAAAACTGTTTTTT.